Following are 14 T cell receptor beta chains from one sample sequenced in a study of glioma-infiltrating T cells after dendritic cell vaccination. Time point reported: after dendritic cell vaccination, including at tumor progression/relapse. TCRdb's copy holds only in-frame clones and misses some; the assay was immunoSEQ multiplex PCR. The sample lists roughly 100,000 clones, around 89% seen once, with roughly 2.5% in the top ten. The sample in question was blood, obtained after dendritic cell vaccination. The receptors were gathered from a human donor with glioblastoma.

The chain uses TRBV5-1 and TRBJ2-2; TRBD1 aligns across 9 bases. Germline values: CDR1 SGHRS, CDR2 YFSETQ. The CDR3 has 16 amino acids. The J segment lost 3 bases and the V segment lost 3 bases, leaving 6 bases of the junction unmatched. In nucleotides, the CDR3 is TGCGCCAGCAGCTGGGGGACAGGGCTGGACACCGGGGAGCTGTTTTTT. Protein sequence: CASSWGTGLDTGELFF.

J is TRBJ1-5 and V is TRBV10-3, with D uncertain. V was pared by 10 bases and J by 4 bases, with 14 bases between. CDR1 and CDR2 from the germline V gene are ENHRY and SYGVKD. CDR3 size: 13 residues. The CDR3 protein is CATTDAGNQPQHF. The CDR3 DNA follows: TGTGCCACGACCGACGCGGGTAATCAGCCCCAGCATTTT.

This clone was observed once. CDR3 loop: CASLWTGTTQETQYF. The CDR3 DNA reads TGTGCCAGCCTATGGACAGGGACGACCCAAGAGACCCAGTACTTC. This chain uses TRBV2 with TRBJ2-5; TRBD1 agrees at 8 bases. The V gene end was trimmed by 8 bases and the J gene end by 1 base; junction bases not matched to a gene: 9. The CDR3 totals 15 residues. Germline V gene lookup returns CDR1 SNHLY and CDR2 FYNNEI.

This clone appeared once. The chain has TRBV28 and TRBJ2-7, with a tentative D call TRBD1 (5 bases). The CDR3 contains 12 residues. Trimming removed 3 bases at V and 3 bases at J, with 6 bases between. Germline V gene data show CDR1 as MDHEN and CDR2 as SYDVKM. CDR3 residues: CASSFQGYEQYF. The CDR3 DNA is TGTGCCAGCAGTTTTCAGGGCTACGAGCAGTACTTC.

The rearrangement uses TRBV4-1 and TRBJ1-5; D is possibly TRBD1 (6 bases). CDR1 and CDR2 from the germline V gene are MGHRA and YSYEKL. Trimming shortened V by 0 bases and J by 5 bases, and 11 bases separated the two germline ends. The CDR3 spans 15 residues. CDR3 region: CASSQDWGQDQPQHF. CDR3 DNA sequence: TGCGCCAGCAGCCAAGATTGGGGGCAGGATCAGCCCCAGCATTTT.

This clone was found once. Additional DNA sequences in this sample encode the identical CDR3. V gene TRBV11-2 combines with J gene TRBJ1-5, with D possibly matching TRBD1 (6 bases). Looked up from germline, CDR1 is SGHAT and CDR2 is FQNNGV. The CDR3 has 15 residues. The V end was cut by 1 base, the J end by 3 bases, with 10 bases between. For the CDR3, the DNA is TGTGCCAGCAGCTTAGGGGGGCAGAACAATCAGCCCCAGCATTTT. Its protein product is CASSLGGQNNQPQHF.

This chain links TRBV5-1 with TRBJ2-7, with 11 bases matching TRBD2. Trimming took 4 bases from V and 5 from J; bases not matched to a gene: 11. The CDR3 spans 16 residues. CDR1 is SGHRS, CDR2 YFSETQ, per germline. In DNA, the CDR3 is TGCGCCAGCAGCCCCTTACTAGCGGGAGTTCGGAACGAGCAGTACTTC. It translates to CASSPLLAGVRNEQYF.

J is TRBJ1-4 and V is TRBV6-5; perhaps TRBD1 as D (5 bases). V lost 2 bases, J lost 8 bases, and 18 bases lay in between. The CDR3 covers 16 residues. CDR1 is MNHEY, CDR2 SVGAGI, per germline. The CDR3 is CASSYPPPRAREKLFF. In DNA, the CDR3 is TGTGCCAGCAGTTACCCGCCCCCCAGGGCGAGGGAAAAACTGTTTTTT.

The J gene is TRBJ1-2, the V gene TRBV11-2; D is uncertain. This CDR3 spans 14 amino acids. V was trimmed by 6 bases and J by 6 bases, leaving 17 bases between them. CDR1 SGHAT and CDR2 FQNNGV come from the germline V gene. The CDR3 DNA reads as TGTGCCAGCAGTATAGGACTGGGGAGCAATGGCTACACCTTC. Residues: CASSIGLGSNGYTF. The complete variable domain, with remaining parts taken from reference TRBV11-2 and TRBJ1-2, reads EAGVAQSPRYKIIEKRQSVAFWCNPISGHATLYWYQQILGQGPKLLIQFQNNGVVDDSQLPKDRFSAERLKGVDSTLKIQPAKLEDSAVYLCASSIGLGSNGYTFGSGTRLTVV.

The chain is built from TRBV15 and TRBJ2-1, with 8 bases aligning to TRBD1. The CDR3 loop spans 15 amino acids. Germline V gene data show CDR1 as LNHNV and CDR2 as YYDKDF (reference sequence). The J segment lost 4 bases and the V segment lost 3 bases, leaving 5 bases of the junction unmatched. In nucleotides, the CDR3 is TGTGCCACCAGCAGCTTGGACAGGGATTACAATGAGCAGTTCTTC. As protein: CATSSLDRDYNEQFF.

This chain joins TRBV7-3 and TRBJ2-7; D is possibly TRBD1 (6 bases). CDR1 is SGHTA, CDR2 FQGTGA, per germline. Trimming took off 5 bases at V and 6 bases at J, with 17 bases between the two ends. This CDR3 is 14 amino acids long. CDR3 in amino acids: CASSNNITGTEQYF. CDR3 sequence (DNA): TGTGCCAGCAGCAATAATATCACAGGGACCGAGCAGTACTTC.

The V call is TRBV7-9, the J call TRBJ1-5; TRBD1 aligns across 7 bases. Trimming removed 3 bases from V and 5 bases from J; junction bases left unmatched: 1. From germline, CDR1 is SEHNR and CDR2 FQNEAQ (reference sequence). The CDR3 contains 13 residues. Here the CDR3 reads CASSLQGDQPQHF. The CDR3 DNA sequence: TGTGCCAGCAGCTTGCAGGGGGATCAGCCCCAGCATTTT.

The gene calls are TRBV30 and TRBJ2-7; 8 bases match TRBD2. Germline V gives CDR1 GTSNPN, CDR2 SVGIG (reference sequence). The CDR3 covers 14 residues. V dropped 2 bases and J dropped 4; count of bases not matched to a gene: 7. In DNA, the CDR3 is TGTGCCTGGAGTATGAGCGGGAGAAGGTACGAGCAGTACTTC. This encodes CAWSMSGRRYEQYF.

This clone was found once. The V call is TRBV30, the J call TRBJ1-1; 8 bases are a match to TRBD1. The CDR3 is made up of 15 amino acids. Per the germline V gene, CDR1 is GTSNPN and CDR2 is SVGIG (reference sequence). V lost 3 bases, J lost 4 bases, and 10 bases stayed unmatched. The CDR3 DNA sequence: TGTGCCTGGAGGGGGCCCCGGACAGGGATCACTGAAGCTTTCTTT. Its protein is CAWRGPRTGITEAFF.